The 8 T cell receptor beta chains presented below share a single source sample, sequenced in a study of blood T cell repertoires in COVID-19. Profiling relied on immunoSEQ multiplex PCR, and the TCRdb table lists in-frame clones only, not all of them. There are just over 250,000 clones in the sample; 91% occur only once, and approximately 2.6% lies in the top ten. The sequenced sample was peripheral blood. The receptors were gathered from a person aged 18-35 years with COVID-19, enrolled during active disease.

The CDR3 DNA reads as TGTGCCAGCAGCTTTGAGGGTCTAGCGGGAGTCAATGAGCAGTTCTTC. The encoded protein is CASSFEGLAGVNEQFF. The V gene is TRBV12-1, the J gene TRBJ2-1; TRBD2, the table's D call, lacks a check against the DNA. TRBV12-1 is termed a pseudogene. CDR3 size: 16 residues.

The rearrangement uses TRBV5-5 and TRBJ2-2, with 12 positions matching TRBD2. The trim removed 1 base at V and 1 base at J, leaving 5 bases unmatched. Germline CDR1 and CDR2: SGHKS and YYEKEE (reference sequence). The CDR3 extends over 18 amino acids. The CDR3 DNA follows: TGTGCCAGCAGCTTGCAAGCTAGCGGGAGGGGGAACACCGGGGAGCTGTTTTTT. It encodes CASSLQASGRGNTGELFF.

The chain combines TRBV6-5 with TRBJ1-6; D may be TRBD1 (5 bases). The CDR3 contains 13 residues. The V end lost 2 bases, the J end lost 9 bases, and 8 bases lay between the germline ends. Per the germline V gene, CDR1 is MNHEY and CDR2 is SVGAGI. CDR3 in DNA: TGTGCCAGCAGTTACGCGGGACGTTCACCCCTCCACTTT. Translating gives CASSYAGRSPLHF.

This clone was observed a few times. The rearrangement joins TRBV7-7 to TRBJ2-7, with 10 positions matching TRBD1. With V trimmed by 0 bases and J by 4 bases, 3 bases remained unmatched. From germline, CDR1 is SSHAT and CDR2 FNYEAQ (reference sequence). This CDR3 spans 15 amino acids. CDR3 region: CASSLATGGTYEQYF. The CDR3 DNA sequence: TGTGCCAGCAGCTTAGCGACAGGGGGCACGTACGAGCAGTACTTC.

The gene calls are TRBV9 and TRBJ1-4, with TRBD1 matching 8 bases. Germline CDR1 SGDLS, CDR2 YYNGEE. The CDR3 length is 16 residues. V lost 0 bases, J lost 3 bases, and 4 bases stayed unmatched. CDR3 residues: CASSVGLQGANEKLFF. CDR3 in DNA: TGTGCCAGCAGCGTAGGCTTACAGGGGGCTAATGAAAAACTGTTTTTT.

CDR3 DNA sequence: TGCGCCAGCAGCTTGGGCGGAGGCTCTGAGACCCAGTACTTC. It codes for CASSLGGGSETQYF. This chain connects TRBV5-1 to TRBJ2-5, with a possible D match to TRBD2 (5 bases). This CDR3 has 14 amino acids. V was trimmed by 0 bases and J by 5 bases, leaving 11 bases between them. Germline values: CDR1 SGHRS, CDR2 YFSETQ.

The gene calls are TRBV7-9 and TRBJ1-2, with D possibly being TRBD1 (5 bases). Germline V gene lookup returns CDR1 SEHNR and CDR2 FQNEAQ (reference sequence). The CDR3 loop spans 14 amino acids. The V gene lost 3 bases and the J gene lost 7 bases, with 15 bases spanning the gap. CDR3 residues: CASSLVPGQGGYTF. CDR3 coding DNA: TGTGCCAGCAGCTTGGTTCCAGGGCAAGGTGGCTACACCTTC.

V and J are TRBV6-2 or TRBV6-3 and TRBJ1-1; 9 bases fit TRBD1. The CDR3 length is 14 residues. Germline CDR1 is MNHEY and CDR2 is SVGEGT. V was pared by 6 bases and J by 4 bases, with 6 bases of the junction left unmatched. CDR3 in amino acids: CASRPPTGGTEAFF. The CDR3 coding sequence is TGTGCCAGCAGACCTCCGACAGGGGGCACTGAAGCTTTCTTT.